The 8 T cell receptor beta chains below were found in one sample sequenced in a study of spatial heterogeneity in lung cancer. Their cognate antigens are unknown. TCRdb fed the 5' RACE reads into MiXCR, producing one record per CDR3 protein. This sample yields fewer than 6,000 distinct CDR3 sequences, of which 29% are seen a single time; less than 30% belongs to the top ten. Overall study findings and caveats: For expanded intratumoral alpha and beta TCRs, counts tracked tumor mutation counts.

Time point: sample taken at primary tumor resection. Material: lung tumor tissue, obtained at surgery. Receptors originate from a female donor with early-stage non-small cell lung cancer.

This clonotype is judged medium-sized. The V and J genes are TRBV4-1 and TRBJ2-3; 7 bases are shared with TRBD1. Trimming at V came to 4 bases and at J to 2 bases, leaving 6 bases not matched to a gene. This CDR3 has 15 amino acids. Germline V gene data show CDR1 as MGHRA and CDR2 as YSYEKL. This CDR3 reads CASSPWTGLTDTQYF. The CDR3 coding sequence is TGCGCCAGCAGCCCGTGGACAGGCCTCACAGATACGCAGTATTTT.

The rearrangement joins TRBV5-8 to TRBJ2-5, with unresolved D. The germline V gene has CDR1 SGHTS and CDR2 YDEGEE. The V and J ends lost 4 bases and 1 base respectively, with 11 bases between them. This CDR3 has 14 amino acids. In nucleotides, the CDR3 is TGTGCCAGCAGCCAACAGAGCTTCCAAGAGACCCAGTACTTC. Protein: CASSQQSFQETQYF.

By its share, this clonotype is medium-sized. This rearrangement joins TRBV20-1 to TRBJ1-5; possibly TRBD1 for D (6 bases). The V end lost 6 bases, the J end lost 0 bases, and 12 bases lay between the germline ends. CDR1 and CDR2 (germline): DFQATT, SNEGSKA (reference sequence). This CDR3 is built from 14 residues. CDR3 DNA sequence: TGCAGTGCGGCGGGGGGGCGTAGCAATCAGCCCCAGCATTTT. It translates to CSAAGGRSNQPQHF.

This clonotype was found many times. The rearrangement links TRBV18 to TRBJ2-1; a weak D match, TRBD1 (6 bases). The germline V and J ends were trimmed by 6 bases and 4 bases, with 16 bases remaining between them. The germline gives CDR1 KGHSH, CDR2 LQKENI. The CDR3 totals 15 residues. DNA for the CDR3: TGTGCCAGCTCTCTTAACGGGCAGGGGTACAATGAGCAGTTCTTC. Translated: CASSLNGQGYNEQFF.

By frequency in the sample, this clonotype is medium-sized. V gene TRBV10-3 combines with J gene TRBJ2-1; 9 nucleotides align to TRBD2. Germline lookup yields CDR1 ENHRY and CDR2 SYGVKD. The CDR3 is 15 amino acids. V shed 9 bases, J shed 5 bases, and the junction held 11 bases outside the gene matches. CDR3 coding DNA: TGTGCCATGAGGGAGAGCGGGGGGATACACAATGAGCAGTTCTTC. This encodes CAMRESGGIHNEQFF.

This clonotype was seen repeatedly, ten times or more. The chain has TRBV5-1 and TRBJ2-1, with 10 bases aligning to TRBD2. V trimming: 3 bases; J trimming: 4 bases; junction bases outside the gene matches: 7. CDR1 SGHRS and CDR2 YFSETQ come from the germline V gene. The CDR3 runs 16 residues. CDR3 protein: CASSSRDSGGYNEQFF. As DNA, the CDR3 is TGCGCCAGCAGCTCCCGGGATAGCGGGGGGTACAATGAGCAGTTCTTC.

The rearrangement uses TRBV3-1 and TRBJ2-1; 7 bases match TRBD1. The length of the CDR3 is 15 residues. Germline V gene data show CDR1 as LGHDT and CDR2 as YNNKEL (reference sequence). Germline trimming cut 6 bases from V and 0 bases from J; bases unmatched to any gene: 5. The CDR3 region has the DNA TGTGCCAGCAGGTCCGGACAGGCCTCCTACAATGAGCAGTTCTTC. Protein product: CASRSGQASYNEQFF.

This clonotype was detected a few times. CDR3 in amino acids: CASSLRQGPNQPQHF. CDR3 bases: TGTGCCAGCAGCCTAAGGCAGGGGCCCAATCAGCCCCAGCATTTT. The V call is TRBV7-6, the J call TRBJ1-5; possible D gene TRBD1, 6 bases. CDR1 and CDR2 from the germline V gene are SGHVS and FNYEAQ. Deletions cut 5 bases from V and 3 bases from J, with 14 bases between. The CDR3 extends over 15 amino acids.